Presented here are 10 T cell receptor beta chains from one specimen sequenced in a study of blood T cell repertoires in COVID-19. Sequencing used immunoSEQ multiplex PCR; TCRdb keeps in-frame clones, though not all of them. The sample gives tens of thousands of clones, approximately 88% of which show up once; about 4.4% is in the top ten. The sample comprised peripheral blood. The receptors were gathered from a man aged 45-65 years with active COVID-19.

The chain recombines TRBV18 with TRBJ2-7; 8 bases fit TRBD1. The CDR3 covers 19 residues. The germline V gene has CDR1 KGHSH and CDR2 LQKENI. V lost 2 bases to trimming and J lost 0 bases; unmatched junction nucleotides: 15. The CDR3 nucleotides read TGTGCCAGCTCACCAGGACAGGGTACCTTTTTACGTATCTCCTACGAGCAGTACTTC. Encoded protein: CASSPGQGTFLRISYEQYF.

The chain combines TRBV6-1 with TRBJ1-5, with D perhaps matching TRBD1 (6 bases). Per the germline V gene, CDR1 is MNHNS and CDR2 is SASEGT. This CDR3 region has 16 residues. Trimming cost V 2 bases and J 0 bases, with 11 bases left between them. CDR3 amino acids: CASSEKGGYSNQPQHF. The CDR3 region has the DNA TGTGCCAGCAGTGAAAAGGGGGGGTATAGCAATCAGCCCCAGCATTTT.

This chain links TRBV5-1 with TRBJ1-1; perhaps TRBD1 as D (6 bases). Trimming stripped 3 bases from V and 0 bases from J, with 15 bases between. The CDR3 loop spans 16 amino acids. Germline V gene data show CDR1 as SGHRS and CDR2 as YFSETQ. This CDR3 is CASSSRGRGMNTEAFF. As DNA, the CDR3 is TGCGCCAGCAGCTCGAGAGGGAGGGGGATGAACACTGAAGCTTTCTTT. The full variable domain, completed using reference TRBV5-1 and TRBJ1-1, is KAGVTQTPRYLIKTRGQQVTLSCSPISGHRSVSWYQQTPGQGLQFLFEYFSETQRNKGNFPGRFSGRQFSNSRSEMNVSTLELGDSALYLCASSSRGRGMNTEAFFGQGTRLTVV.

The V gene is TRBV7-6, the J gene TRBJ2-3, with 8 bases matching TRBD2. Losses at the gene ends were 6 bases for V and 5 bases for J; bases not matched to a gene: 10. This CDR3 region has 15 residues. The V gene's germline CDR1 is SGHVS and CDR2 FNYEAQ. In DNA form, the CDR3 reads TGTGCCAGCAGGCACGGACTAGCCGACCTAGATACGCAGTATTTT. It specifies CASRHGLADLDTQYF.

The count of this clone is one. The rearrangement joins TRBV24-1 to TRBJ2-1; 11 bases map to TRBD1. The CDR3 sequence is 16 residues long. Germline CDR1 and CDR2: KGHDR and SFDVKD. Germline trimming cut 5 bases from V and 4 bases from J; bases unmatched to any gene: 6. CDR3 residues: CATSVARDRGYNEQFF. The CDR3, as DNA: TGTGCCACCAGTGTGGCCCGGGACAGGGGGTACAATGAGCAGTTCTTC.

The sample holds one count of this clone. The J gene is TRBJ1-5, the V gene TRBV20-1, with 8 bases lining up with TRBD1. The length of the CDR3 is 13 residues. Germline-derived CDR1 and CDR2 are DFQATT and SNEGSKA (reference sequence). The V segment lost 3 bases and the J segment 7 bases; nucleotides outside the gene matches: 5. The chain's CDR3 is CSASRQGRQPQHF. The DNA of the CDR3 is TGCAGTGCTAGTCGACAGGGGCGACAGCCCCAGCATTTT.

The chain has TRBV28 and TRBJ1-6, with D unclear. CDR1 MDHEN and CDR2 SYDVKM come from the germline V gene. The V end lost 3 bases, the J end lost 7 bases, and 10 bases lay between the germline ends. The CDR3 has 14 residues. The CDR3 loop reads CASSFGVGNSPLHF. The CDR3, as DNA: TGTGCCAGCAGTTTCGGGGTGGGGAATTCACCCCTCCACTTT.

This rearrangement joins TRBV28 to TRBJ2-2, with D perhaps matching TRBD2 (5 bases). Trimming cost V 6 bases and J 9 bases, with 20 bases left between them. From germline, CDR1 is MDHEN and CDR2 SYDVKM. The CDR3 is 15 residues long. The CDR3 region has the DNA TGTGCCAGCAGATCTATCCTGGAGGCCCGGAGGGAGCTGTTTTTT. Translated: CASRSILEARRELFF.

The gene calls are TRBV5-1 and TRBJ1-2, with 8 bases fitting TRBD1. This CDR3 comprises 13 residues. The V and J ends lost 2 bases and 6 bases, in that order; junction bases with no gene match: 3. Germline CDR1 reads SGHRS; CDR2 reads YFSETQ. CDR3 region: CASSFGQGHGYTF. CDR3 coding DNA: TGCGCCAGCAGCTTTGGACAGGGCCATGGCTACACCTTC.

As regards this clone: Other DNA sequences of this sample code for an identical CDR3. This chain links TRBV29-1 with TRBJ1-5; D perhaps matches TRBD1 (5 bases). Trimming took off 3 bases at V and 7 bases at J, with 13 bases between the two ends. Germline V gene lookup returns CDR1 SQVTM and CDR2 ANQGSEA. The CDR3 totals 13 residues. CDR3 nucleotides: TGCAGCGTTGAGGGGGGGGGTGGACAGCCCCAGCATTTT. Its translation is CSVEGGGGQPQHF.